This T cell receptor (beta chain) was identified during a study of memory CD4+ T cells and cytomegalovirus serostatus. Study conclusions and caveats: The CMV-associated TCR signature appears largely within the CD4+ memory repertoire. Repertoires predicted CMV serostatus with median bootstrapped AUC of around 0.96. Of 164 reported CMV TCRbeta sequences, some 70 were found in memory CD4+ repertoires.

Original processing notes: Out-of-frame sequences were removed, leaving 2,204,828 distinct TCRbeta sequences. Repertoires were generated with immunoSEQ multiplex PCR, while TCRdb's copy carries only in-frame clones and drops some. Clone size and V and J calls were adopted from that table, with D and trimming inferred from the DNA. The table records roughly 84,000 clones, approximately 80% of them present only once. The sort gate was single viable CD3+CD4+CD8-CD45RO+ cells for memory CD4+ T cells. To note about this clone: No antigen is known for it.

Material: memory CD4+ T cells from blood. The sequence was obtained from an adult in good health and CMV-seronegative.

The CDR3 DNA follows: TGTGCCAGCAGCTCCGCTCTGCGGACAGGGTCCTACGAGCAGTACTTC. It encodes CASSSALRTGSYEQYF. The chain uses TRBV7-2 and TRBJ2-7; TRBD1 matches 8 bases. After removal of 4 bases from V and 1 base from J, the junction contained 9 bases not matched to a gene. The CDR3 loop spans 16 amino acids. Germline assignment: CDR1 SGHTA and CDR2 FQGNSA.